This entry is about one T cell receptor beta chain. This record comes from a study of CD8 T cells in Susac syndrome. The CDR3 length is 17 residues. From germline, CDR1 is MNHEY and CDR2 SMNVEV (reference sequence). V was clipped by 4 bases and J by 0 bases, with 16 bases between them. After extraction with the RNeasy kit, about 0.45 to 1 ug of the RNA was reverse transcribed using random hexamers. TCRdb redid the calling of the immunoSEQ multiplex PCR reads with MiXCR, one entry per CDR3 protein. The table records 250,000 to 350,000 distinct CDR3 sequences, about 88% of them present only once. This chain connects TRBV27 to TRBJ2-1; D unresolved. This TCR came from a human donor with multiple sclerosis. The source material was CD8+ T cells from PBMCs. The CDR3 is CASSSYRAMSSYNEQFF. The CDR3 DNA follows: TGTGCCAGCAGTTCGTATAGAGCCATGAGCTCCTACAATGAGCAGTTCTTC.